This T cell receptor (beta chain) was observed in a study of blood T cell repertoires in COVID-19. At the level of the study: Italy, Spain and the United States were the sources of the convalescent and acute COVID-19 samples.

V gave up 1 base and J gave up 5 bases; unmatched junction bases: 5. CDR1 LNHDA and CDR2 SQIVND come from the germline V gene (reference sequence). CDR3 length equals 15 residues. Participant ages covered roughly 18 to 89 years across 25 or so US areas. Produced via immunoSEQ multiplex PCR; TCRdb's table is partial and in-frame only. Among 150,000 to 200,000 clones listed, more than 75% were seen once. Sequenced material: PBMCs or T cells enriched from blood (not recorded which). The V call is TRBV19, the J call TRBJ1-1; 9 bases are a match to TRBD1. This clonotype originated in a man aged 40-49 years who had recovered from COVID-19. Here the CDR3 reads CASSIGGQGRTEAFF. CDR3 coding DNA: TGTGCCAGTAGTATAGGGGGACAGGGAAGAACTGAAGCTTTCTTT.